Listed below are T cell receptor beta chains from one sample, sequenced in a study of beta chain features in type 1 diabetes. Profiling relied on immunoSEQ multiplex PCR, and the TCRdb table lists in-frame clones only, not all of them. The repertoire holds 400,000 to 600,000 clones, with approximately 30% as singletons. The sample taken for sequencing was naive CD4+ T cells from blood. These receptors came from a man aged 18 to 30 in good health. The CDR3 runs from the conserved cysteine through the conserved F or W. Fields, in order: CDR3 DNA, CDR3 protein, J gene, D gene, clone size, V gene, CDR3 length. D genes are given only for firm matches. Clone size is not always given. Where it is, it says once, few, many or a class for expanded clones.

cdr3_nt: TGTGCCAGCAGCGTAGGGACTAGCGCTGGATTGCGGCAAGAGACCCAGTACTTC
cdr3_aa: CASSVGTSAGLRQETQYF
j_call: TRBJ2-5
d_call: TRBD2
clone_size: -
v_call: TRBV9
cdr3_length: 18

cdr3_nt: TGCAGCGTTGATGGGACAGGGGGCATCTACGAGCAGTACTTC
cdr3_aa: CSVDGTGGIYEQYF
j_call: TRBJ2-7
d_call: TRBD1
clone_size: -
v_call: TRBV29-1
cdr3_length: 14

cdr3_nt: -
cdr3_aa: CASSQVGTGSKGEFF
j_call: TRBJ2-1
d_call: -
clone_size: -
v_call: TRBV4-1
cdr3_length: 15

cdr3_nt: TGTGCCAGCAGCAAATACGGGACTTACTACAATGAGCAGTTCTTC
cdr3_aa: CASSKYGTYYNEQFF
j_call: TRBJ2-1
d_call: -
clone_size: -
v_call: TRBV21-1
cdr3_length: 15

cdr3_nt: TGCAGCGTTCAGGCGTCTGGGGCCAACGTCCTGACTTTC
cdr3_aa: CSVQASGANVLTF
j_call: TRBJ2-6
d_call: -
clone_size: -
v_call: TRBV29-1
cdr3_length: 13

cdr3_nt: TGTGCCAGCAGCCTGGCCTCTAGCGACGAGCAGTACTTC
cdr3_aa: CASSLASSDEQYF
j_call: TRBJ2-7
d_call: -
clone_size: few
v_call: TRBV4-2
cdr3_length: 13

cdr3_nt: TGTGCCAGCGGGCCTGGACTAGCGGGCGACGAGCAGTACTTC
cdr3_aa: CASGPGLAGDEQYF
j_call: TRBJ2-7
d_call: TRBD2
clone_size: few
v_call: TRBV2
cdr3_length: 14

cdr3_nt: TGTGCCTGGGTAGGACAGCGATCTTATGGCTACACCTTC
cdr3_aa: CAWVGQRSYGYTF
j_call: TRBJ1-2
d_call: -
clone_size: -
v_call: TRBV30
cdr3_length: 13

cdr3_nt: TGTGCCTGGAGTCCAACGGGATTATTCAATGAGCAGTTCTTC
cdr3_aa: CAWSPTGLFNEQFF
j_call: TRBJ2-1
d_call: -
clone_size: -
v_call: TRBV30
cdr3_length: 14

cdr3_nt: TGTGCCAGCATGGTAGCGGGAGGCCACAATGAGCAGTTCTTC
cdr3_aa: CASMVAGGHNEQFF
j_call: TRBJ2-1
d_call: TRBD2
clone_size: few
v_call: TRBV28
cdr3_length: 14

cdr3_nt: TGCAGCGTTGAAGATGTCGCCAGAAGGGACGAGCAGTACTTC
cdr3_aa: CSVEDVARRDEQYF
j_call: TRBJ2-7
d_call: -
clone_size: -
v_call: TRBV29-1
cdr3_length: 14

cdr3_nt: TGTGCCAGCAGCCTGACTAGGGTCCCGGACGGGGAGCTGTTTTTT
cdr3_aa: CASSLTRVPDGELFF
j_call: TRBJ2-2
d_call: -
clone_size: -
v_call: TRBV7-2
cdr3_length: 15

cdr3_nt: TGTGCCAGCAGCTTTAGTGGGGCCCAGTACTTC
cdr3_aa: CASSFSGAQYF
j_call: TRBJ2-5
d_call: -
clone_size: few
v_call: TRBV7-2
cdr3_length: 11

cdr3_nt: TGTGCCAGCAGCCCACGCACGAACACCGGGGAGCTGTTTTTT
cdr3_aa: CASSPRTNTGELFF
j_call: TRBJ2-2
d_call: -
clone_size: -
v_call: TRBV7-9
cdr3_length: 14

cdr3_nt: TGTGCCAGCAGCTCCGATCCGGAAAATCAGCCCCAGCATTTT
cdr3_aa: CASSSDPENQPQHF
j_call: TRBJ1-5
d_call: -
clone_size: few
v_call: TRBV5-4
cdr3_length: 14

cdr3_nt: TGTGCCAGCAGCCAAGCTCTCGGCAGGATCGGTCGAGCTTTCTTT
cdr3_aa: CASSQALGRIGRAFF
j_call: TRBJ1-1
d_call: -
clone_size: -
v_call: TRBV14
cdr3_length: 15

cdr3_nt: TGCGCCAGCAGCTTGCTGACGGGCATGGGAGAGCAGTACTTC
cdr3_aa: CASSLLTGMGEQYF
j_call: TRBJ2-7
d_call: -
clone_size: -
v_call: TRBV5-1
cdr3_length: 14

cdr3_nt: TGTGCCAGCAGCCTGGCTAGCGGCTACAATGAGCAGTTCTTC
cdr3_aa: CASSLASGYNEQFF
j_call: TRBJ2-1
d_call: TRBD2
clone_size: -
v_call: TRBV7-8
cdr3_length: 14

cdr3_nt: TGTGCCAGCAGCCAAGATGAAGGTCGGGCGAATGAGCAGTTCTTC
cdr3_aa: CASSQDEGRANEQFF
j_call: TRBJ2-1
d_call: -
clone_size: once
v_call: TRBV4-2
cdr3_length: 15

cdr3_nt: TGTGCCTGGAGTGCCGGGACGATCAATCAGCCCCAGCATTTT
cdr3_aa: CAWSAGTINQPQHF
j_call: TRBJ1-5
d_call: -
clone_size: -
v_call: TRBV30
cdr3_length: 14

cdr3_nt: TGCAGTGCGCGGGAGTACGAGCAGTACTTC
cdr3_aa: CSAREYEQYF
j_call: TRBJ2-7
d_call: TRBD2
clone_size: -
v_call: TRBV20-1
cdr3_length: 10

cdr3_nt: TGTGCCAGCTCCCCCGGTATCTCCGATACGCAGTATTTT
cdr3_aa: CASSPGISDTQYF
j_call: TRBJ2-3
d_call: -
clone_size: once
v_call: TRBV18
cdr3_length: 13

cdr3_nt: TGTGCCAGCAGCCCAACCCCCAGGGGGCCGTGGACAGATACGCAGTATTTT
cdr3_aa: CASSPTPRGPWTDTQYF
j_call: TRBJ2-3
d_call: TRBD1
clone_size: few
v_call: TRBV7-2
cdr3_length: 17

cdr3_nt: TGTGCCAGCAGCTTCTCAGGTGGAAGGGCCAAAAACATTCAGTACTTC
cdr3_aa: CASSFSGGRAKNIQYF
j_call: TRBJ2-4
d_call: -
clone_size: -
v_call: TRBV7-9
cdr3_length: 16

cdr3_nt: TGTGCCAGCAGCGCGCCTCGGACAGGGGACGAGCAGTACTTC
cdr3_aa: CASSAPRTGDEQYF
j_call: TRBJ2-7
d_call: TRBD1
clone_size: -
v_call: TRBV7-2
cdr3_length: 14

cdr3_nt: TGTGCCTGGAGTATCCTGAGCAATGAGCAGTTCTTC
cdr3_aa: CAWSILSNEQFF
j_call: TRBJ2-1
d_call: -
clone_size: few
v_call: TRBV30
cdr3_length: 12

cdr3_nt: TGTGCCAGCAGCCTGAGGGTAGGGGAAAAACTGTTTTTT
cdr3_aa: CASSLRVGEKLFF
j_call: TRBJ1-4
d_call: -
clone_size: few
v_call: TRBV7-8
cdr3_length: 13

cdr3_nt: TGCAGCGTTCGCAGGGCCGACACCGGGGAGCTGTTTTTT
cdr3_aa: CSVRRADTGELFF
j_call: TRBJ2-2
d_call: -
clone_size: -
v_call: TRBV29-1
cdr3_length: 13

cdr3_nt: TGTGCCTGGAGCTTCAGCACAGATACGCAGTATTTT
cdr3_aa: CAWSFSTDTQYF
j_call: TRBJ2-3
d_call: -
clone_size: -
v_call: TRBV30
cdr3_length: 12

cdr3_nt: TGTGCCAGCAGCTTAGCGGGGTGGGATACGCAGTATTTT
cdr3_aa: CASSLAGWDTQYF
j_call: TRBJ2-3
d_call: -
clone_size: -
v_call: TRBV7-9
cdr3_length: 13

cdr3_nt: TGTGCCAGCAGTTACGGGACCGGACAGGGGTATCAGCCCCAGCATTTT
cdr3_aa: CASSYGTGQGYQPQHF
j_call: TRBJ1-5
d_call: TRBD1
clone_size: -
v_call: TRBV6-6
cdr3_length: 16

cdr3_nt: TGTGCCACCAGCGTGCTAGCGGGAGGGTACAATGAGCAGTTCTTC
cdr3_aa: CATSVLAGGYNEQFF
j_call: TRBJ2-1
d_call: TRBD2
clone_size: -
v_call: TRBV15
cdr3_length: 15

cdr3_nt: TGTGCCAGCAGCGCGGGACAGTACTACGAGCAGTACTTC
cdr3_aa: CASSAGQYYEQYF
j_call: TRBJ2-7
d_call: -
clone_size: -
v_call: TRBV7-2
cdr3_length: 13

cdr3_nt: TGTGCCAGCAGCTGGACTGTGACAGATACGCAGTATTTT
cdr3_aa: CASSWTVTDTQYF
j_call: TRBJ2-3
d_call: -
clone_size: -
v_call: TRBV11-2
cdr3_length: 13

cdr3_nt: TGTGCCTGGAGCGCATCCAGGGGGACCGGAGCTTTCTTT
cdr3_aa: CAWSASRGTGAFF
j_call: TRBJ1-1
d_call: TRBD1
clone_size: few
v_call: TRBV30
cdr3_length: 13

cdr3_nt: TGCAGCGTTGAATCTCTAGCGGGAGACATTCAGTACTTC
cdr3_aa: CSVESLAGDIQYF
j_call: TRBJ2-4
d_call: TRBD2
clone_size: -
v_call: TRBV29-1
cdr3_length: 13

cdr3_nt: TGCAGCGTCGAGAAGGTTGACAGGCTGAGGAGTGGCTATGGCTACACCTTC
cdr3_aa: CSVEKVDRLRSGYGYTF
j_call: TRBJ1-2
d_call: -
clone_size: -
v_call: TRBV29-1
cdr3_length: 17

cdr3_nt: TGCGCCAGCAGCCCCCCGGGACAGGGGCTGTTACCCCAGCATTTT
cdr3_aa: CASSPPGQGLLPQHF
j_call: TRBJ1-5
d_call: TRBD1
clone_size: -
v_call: TRBV4-1
cdr3_length: 15

cdr3_nt: TGTGCCTGGAGTGTCCTCCGACAGGGCTCCTACGAGCAGTACTTC
cdr3_aa: CAWSVLRQGSYEQYF
j_call: TRBJ2-7
d_call: TRBD1
clone_size: few
v_call: TRBV30
cdr3_length: 15

cdr3_nt: TGTGCCAGCAGTTACGACAGGGCTAACTATGGCTACACCTTC
cdr3_aa: CASSYDRANYGYTF
j_call: TRBJ1-2
d_call: TRBD1
clone_size: -
v_call: TRBV6-5
cdr3_length: 14

cdr3_nt: TGTGCCAGCAGTGGGCAGGGGCGGTTCAATGAGCAGTTCTTC
cdr3_aa: CASSGQGRFNEQFF
j_call: TRBJ2-1
d_call: -
clone_size: once
v_call: TRBV27
cdr3_length: 14

cdr3_nt: TGCAGCGTTGGCGGGCGGAGCTCCTACAATGAGCAGTTCTTC
cdr3_aa: CSVGGRSSYNEQFF
j_call: TRBJ2-1
d_call: -
clone_size: few
v_call: TRBV29-1
cdr3_length: 14

cdr3_nt: TGTGCCACCAGCAGATCCCCGGGCGGGAAATACAATGAGCAGTTCTTC
cdr3_aa: CATSRSPGGKYNEQFF
j_call: TRBJ2-1
d_call: -
clone_size: few
v_call: TRBV15
cdr3_length: 16

cdr3_nt: TGTGCCAGCAGCAAGTCGGACAGGGACCACGAGCAGTACTTC
cdr3_aa: CASSKSDRDHEQYF
j_call: TRBJ2-7
d_call: TRBD1
clone_size: -
v_call: TRBV7-9
cdr3_length: 14

cdr3_nt: TGTGCCAGCTCACCAGGGCTAGTGGGCTACAATGAGCAGTTCTTC
cdr3_aa: CASSPGLVGYNEQFF
j_call: TRBJ2-1
d_call: -
clone_size: few
v_call: TRBV18
cdr3_length: 15

cdr3_nt: TGTGCCAGCAGTGAACATGGCAGCTCCTACGAGCAGTACTTC
cdr3_aa: CASSEHGSSYEQYF
j_call: TRBJ2-7
d_call: -
clone_size: -
v_call: TRBV25-1
cdr3_length: 14

cdr3_nt: TGTGCCTGGAGACGGACGAACACTGAAGCTTTCTTT
cdr3_aa: CAWRRTNTEAFF
j_call: TRBJ1-1
d_call: -
clone_size: -
v_call: TRBV30
cdr3_length: 12

cdr3_nt: TGTGCCAGCAGCAGGGGGACTAGCGGGACCTACGAGCAGTACTTC
cdr3_aa: CASSRGTSGTYEQYF
j_call: TRBJ2-7
d_call: TRBD2
clone_size: few
v_call: TRBV5-4
cdr3_length: 15

cdr3_nt: TGCGCCAGCAGCTTGGAAAGGGCGGGAGGGGAGAATGAGCAGTTCTTC
cdr3_aa: CASSLERAGGENEQFF
j_call: TRBJ2-1
d_call: TRBD2
clone_size: few
v_call: TRBV5-1
cdr3_length: 16

cdr3_nt: TGCGCCAGCAGCCAAGAGCCTGGTTCAGGCGAGCAGTTCTTC
cdr3_aa: CASSQEPGSGEQFF
j_call: TRBJ2-1
d_call: -
clone_size: -
v_call: TRBV4-3
cdr3_length: 14

cdr3_nt: TGTGCCACCAGCAGAGATAAGGGGACGGTACAAGCCTACAATGAGCAGTTCTTC
cdr3_aa: CATSRDKGTVQAYNEQFF
j_call: TRBJ2-1
d_call: -
clone_size: few
v_call: TRBV15
cdr3_length: 18

cdr3_nt: TGTGCCATCAGTGCGGGACTGGCAGCAGATACGCAGTATTTT
cdr3_aa: CAISAGLAADTQYF
j_call: TRBJ2-3
d_call: -
clone_size: few
v_call: TRBV10-3
cdr3_length: 14

cdr3_nt: TGTGCCACCAGCAGAGATCTTGGGGGCGTGAGACAATCGGTCGAGCAGTACTTC
cdr3_aa: CATSRDLGGVRQSVEQYF
j_call: TRBJ2-7
d_call: -
clone_size: -
v_call: TRBV15
cdr3_length: 18

cdr3_nt: TGTGCCAGCAGTTTCGGCGGTCTTAGCACAGATACGCAGTATTTT
cdr3_aa: CASSFGGLSTDTQYF
j_call: TRBJ2-3
d_call: -
clone_size: -
v_call: TRBV27
cdr3_length: 15